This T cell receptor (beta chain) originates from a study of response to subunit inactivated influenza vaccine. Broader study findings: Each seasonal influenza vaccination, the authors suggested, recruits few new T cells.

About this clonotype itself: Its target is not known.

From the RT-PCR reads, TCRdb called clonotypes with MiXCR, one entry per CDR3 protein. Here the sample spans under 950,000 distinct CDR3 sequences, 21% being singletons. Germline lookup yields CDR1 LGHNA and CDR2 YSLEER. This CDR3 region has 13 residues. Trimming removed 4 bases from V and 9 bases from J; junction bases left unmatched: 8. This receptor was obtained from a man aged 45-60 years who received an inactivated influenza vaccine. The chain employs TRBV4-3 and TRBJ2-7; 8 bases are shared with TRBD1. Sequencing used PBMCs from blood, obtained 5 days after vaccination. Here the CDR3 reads CASSPDQGARQYF. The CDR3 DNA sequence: TGCGCCAGCAGCCCAGATCAGGGGGCGCGGCAGTACTTC.